The 18 T cell receptor beta chains below come from one sample, sequenced in a study of somatic mutations in cytotoxic T cells in rheumatoid arthritis. Here immunoSEQ multiplex PCR was the method, and the copy in TCRdb shows in-frame clones only, minus some. The table lists some 20,000 clones, over 80% of them singletons. The material sequenced was CD8+ T cells sorted from blood. These receptors came from an adult with rheumatoid arthritis.

This chain links TRBV27 with TRBJ2-3; possible D gene TRBD1, 6 bases. The CDR3 extends over 14 amino acids. CDR1 is MNHEY and CDR2 is SMNVEV in the germline V gene (reference sequence). V was clipped by 2 bases and J by 5 bases, with 11 bases between them. The CDR3 DNA is TGTGCCAGCAGTTTAGCAGGGGCGGTAGATACGCAGTATTTT. This sequence encodes CASSLAGAVDTQYF.

This sequence joins TRBV9 and TRBJ2-7; tentative D call: TRBD1 (5 bases). The germline V and J ends were trimmed by 0 bases and 3 bases, with 13 bases remaining between them. The CDR3 is 15 residues long. From germline, CDR1 is SGDLS and CDR2 YYNGEE. In DNA, the CDR3 is TGTGCCAGCAGCGTAGGATGGGGCCCCTACTACGAGCAGTACTTC. Translated, it gives CASSVGWGPYYEQYF.

J is TRBJ1-4 and V is TRBV7-3; weak D call: TRBD1 (5 bases). CDR3 length equals 14 residues. CDR1 is SGHTA, CDR2 FQGTGA, per germline. The germline V and J ends were trimmed by 0 bases and 7 bases, with 9 bases remaining between them. CDR3 nucleotide sequence: TGTGCCAGCAGCTTAACTGGGGGGAGTGAAAAACTGTTTTTT. This sequence encodes CASSLTGGSEKLFF.

CDR3 residues: CASSLGVASAGDEQFF. The CDR3 nucleotides read TGTGCCAGCAGCTTAGGGGTGGCTAGCGCCGGGGATGAGCAGTTCTTC. The chain couples TRBV9 to TRBJ2-1; a possible D gene is TRBD2 (6 bases). CDR1 is SGDLS, CDR2 YYNGEE, per germline. Trimming took 4 bases from V and 8 from J, leaving 22 bases between them. The CDR3 sequence is 16 residues long.

This clone was picked up one time. The chain has TRBV5-4 and TRBJ2-7; D not certain. Trimming shortened V by 0 bases and J by 7 bases, and 5 bases separated the two germline ends. This CDR3 spans 11 amino acids. CDR1 is SGHNT and CDR2 is YYREEE in the germline V gene (reference sequence). In nucleotides, the CDR3 is TGTGCCAGCAGCTTGGGGCGGGAGCAGTACTTC. As protein: CASSLGREQYF.

Written as DNA, the CDR3 is TGCGCCAGCAGCCAAGGGGGAGGGATAGTCATGAACACTGAAGCTTTCTTT. This codes for CASSQGGGIVMNTEAFF. The chain joins TRBV4-1 to TRBJ1-1; no firm D call. The CDR3 has 17 amino acids. Germline CDR1 MGHRA, CDR2 YSYEKL. V lost 1 base, J lost 0 bases, and 15 bases lay in between.

This chain joins TRBV7-2 and TRBJ1-2; D is perhaps TRBD1 (5 bases). CDR3 length: 12 residues. V lost 5 bases to trimming and J lost 5 bases, with 9 bases between them. CDR1 and CDR2 (germline): SGHTA, FQGNSA. CDR3: CASSGGDYGYTF. The CDR3 DNA is TGTGCCAGCAGCGGGGGGGATTATGGCTACACCTTC.

This chain uses TRBV5-1 with TRBJ2-5; 10 bases line up with TRBD2. The length of the CDR3 is 17 residues. Germline lookup yields CDR1 SGHRS and CDR2 YFSETQ. With 3 bases clipped from V and 4 bases from J, the junction kept 12 bases outside the gene matches. The CDR3 region is CASSSDFLAGGGETQYF. Here the CDR3 DNA reads TGCGCCAGCAGCTCGGATTTCTTAGCGGGAGGCGGAGAGACCCAGTACTTC. The variable domain in full, with the rest retrieved from reference TRBV5-1 and TRBJ2-5, is KAGVTQTPRYLIKTRGQQVTLSCSPISGHRSVSWYQQTPGQGLQFLFEYFSETQRNKGNFPGRFSGRQFSNSRSEMNVSTLELGDSALYLCASSSDFLAGGGETQYFGPGTRLLVL.

V usage is TRBV27 and J usage is TRBJ2-1; 10 bases are a match to TRBD1. V was clipped by 5 bases and J by 4 bases; unmatched bases: 5. Germline loops: CDR1 MNHEY, CDR2 SMNVEV (reference sequence). The CDR3 is 15 residues long. This chain's CDR3 is CASSRQGAQYNEQFF. DNA of the CDR3: TGTGCCAGCAGTCGACAGGGGGCTCAGTACAATGAGCAGTTCTTC.

The CDR3 nucleotides are TGTGCCAGCAGTTTTTTTGACTCTCTGGGGGGGCGGGGGACCACAGATACGCAGTATTTT. Encoded protein: CASSFFDSLGGRGTTDTQYF. The rearrangement links TRBV28 to TRBJ2-3; TRBD2 might be the D (7 bases). V was trimmed by 3 bases and J by 2 bases, leaving 27 bases between them. This CDR3 spans 20 amino acids. In germline, CDR1 is MDHEN, CDR2 SYDVKM.

V gene TRBV29-1 combines with J gene TRBJ2-3, with a possible D match to TRBD2 (6 bases). The V end lost 4 bases, the J end lost 8 bases, and 13 bases lay between the germline ends. Germline V gene data show CDR1 as SQVTM and CDR2 as ANQGSEA. CDR3 size: 12 residues. This chain's CDR3 is CSVAGGSGTQYF. CDR3 nucleotides: TGCAGCGTTGCCGGGGGATCAGGTACGCAGTATTTT.

The rearrangement uses TRBV28 and TRBJ1-5, with unresolved D. V lost 6 bases and J lost 4, with 13 bases in between. The CDR3 is 14 residues long. Germline V lookup: CDR1 MDHEN, CDR2 SYDVKM. The CDR3 DNA sequence: TGTGCCAGCAGCGACTTGGAATCTAATCAGCCCCAGCATTTT. Encoded protein: CASSDLESNQPQHF.

This chain joins TRBV6-5 and TRBJ2-1, with D possibly TRBD2 on 6 matching bases. V gave up 2 bases and J gave up 7 bases, with 12 bases separating them. Germline V gene lookup returns CDR1 MNHEY and CDR2 SVGAGI. The CDR3 totals 14 residues. The CDR3 loop is CASSYTGLLNEQFF. CDR3 coding DNA: TGTGCCAGCAGTTACACGGGACTCCTAAATGAGCAGTTCTTC.

V gene TRBV6-6 combines with J gene TRBJ1-1; TRBD1 agrees at 8 bases. The CDR3 has 15 residues. Germline V gene lookup returns CDR1 MNHNY and CDR2 SVGAGI (reference sequence). V gave up 4 bases and J gave up 5 bases; unmatched junction bases: 9. Written as DNA, the CDR3 is TGTGCCAGCAGTTTGAACAGGGGGGTTGGGACTGAAGCTTTCTTT. Translating gives CASSLNRGVGTEAFF.

This clone has a single count. V is TRBV30 and J is TRBJ2-1; D not certain. Germline lookup yields CDR1 GTSNPN and CDR2 SVGIG (reference sequence). The CDR3 loop spans 13 amino acids. V was trimmed by 0 bases and J by 8 bases, leaving 11 bases between them. The CDR3 loop reads CAWSVFSRDEQFF. CDR3 sequence (DNA): TGTGCCTGGAGTGTTTTTTCCCGGGATGAGCAGTTCTTC.

The chain combines TRBV13 with TRBJ2-2; D call uncertain. With 2 bases removed from V and 5 bases from J, the gap between germline ends came to 15 bases. The germline CDR1 and CDR2 sequences are PRHDT and FYEKMQ (reference sequence). The CDR3 sequence is 16 residues long. The CDR3 DNA is TGTGCCAGCAGCTTACGGGCAGGTTATGGGACCGGGGAGCTGTTTTTT. As protein: CASSLRAGYGTGELFF.

The chain couples TRBV7-6 to TRBJ2-2; D uncertain. Germline CDR1 and CDR2: SGHVS and FNYEAQ. With 2 bases removed from V and 4 bases from J, the gap between germline ends came to 17 bases. The CDR3 totals 17 residues. In nucleotides, the CDR3 is TGTGCCAGCAGCTTAACCCCCCCCAGGAGCTCCACCGGGGAGCTGTTTTTT. Protein: CASSLTPPRSSTGELFF.

V and J are TRBV6-4 and TRBJ2-5; the match to TRBD2 covers 12 bases. CDR1 MRHNA and CDR2 SNTAGT come from the germline V gene. This CDR3 has 15 residues. With 6 bases clipped from V and 5 bases from J, the junction kept 7 bases outside the gene matches. The CDR3 DNA sequence: TGTGCCAGCAGCCCTAGCGGGGGGGCCGTTGAGACCCAGTACTTC. Translation gives CASSPSGGAVETQYF.